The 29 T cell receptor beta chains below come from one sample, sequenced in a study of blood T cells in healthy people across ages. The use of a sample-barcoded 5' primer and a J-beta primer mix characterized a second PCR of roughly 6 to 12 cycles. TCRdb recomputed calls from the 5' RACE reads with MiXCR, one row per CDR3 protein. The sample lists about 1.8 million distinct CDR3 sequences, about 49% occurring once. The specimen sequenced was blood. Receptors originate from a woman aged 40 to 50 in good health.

CDR3 DNA: TGTGCCAGCAAGGATGCCGGGAAAATCTATGGCTACACCTTC. Its translation: CASKDAGKIYGYTF. This chain links TRBV27 with TRBJ1-2; D gene ambiguous. Germline CDR1 and CDR2: MNHEY and SMNVEV (reference sequence). V was pared by 7 bases and J by 4 bases, with 16 bases between. The CDR3 is 14 amino acids.

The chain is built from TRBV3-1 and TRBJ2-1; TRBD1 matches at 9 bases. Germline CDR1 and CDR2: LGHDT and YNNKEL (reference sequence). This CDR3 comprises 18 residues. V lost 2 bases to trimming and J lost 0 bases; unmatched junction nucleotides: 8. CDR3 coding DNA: TGTGCCAGCAGCCAACTCCCGGACAGGGGAAGCTCCTACAATGAGCAGTTCTTC. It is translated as CASSQLPDRGSSYNEQFF.

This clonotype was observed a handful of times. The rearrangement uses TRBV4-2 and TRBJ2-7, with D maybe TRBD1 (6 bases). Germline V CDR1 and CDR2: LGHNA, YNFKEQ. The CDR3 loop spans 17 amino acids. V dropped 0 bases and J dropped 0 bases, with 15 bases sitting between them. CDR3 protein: CASSQEGSGQYSYEQYF. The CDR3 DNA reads TGTGCCAGCAGCCAAGAAGGATCCGGACAGTACTCCTACGAGCAGTACTTC.

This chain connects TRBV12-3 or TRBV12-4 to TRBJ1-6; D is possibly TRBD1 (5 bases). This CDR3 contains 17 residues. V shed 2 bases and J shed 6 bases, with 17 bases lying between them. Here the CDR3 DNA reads TGTGCCAGCAGTTTAAGGGGCTCTCGTTCTGGTAATTCACCCCTCCACTTT. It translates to CASSLRGSRSGNSPLHF.

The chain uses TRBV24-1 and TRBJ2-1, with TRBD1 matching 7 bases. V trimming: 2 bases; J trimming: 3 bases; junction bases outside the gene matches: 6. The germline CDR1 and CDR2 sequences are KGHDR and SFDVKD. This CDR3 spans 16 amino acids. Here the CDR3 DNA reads TGTGCCACCAGTGATTGGGGGCCAGGGGGCTACAATGAGCAGTTCTTC. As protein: CATSDWGPGGYNEQFF.

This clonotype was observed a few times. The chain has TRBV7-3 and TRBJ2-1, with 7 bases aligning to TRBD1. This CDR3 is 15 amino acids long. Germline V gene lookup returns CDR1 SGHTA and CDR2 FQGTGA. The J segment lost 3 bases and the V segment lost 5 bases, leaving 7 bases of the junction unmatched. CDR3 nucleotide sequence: TGTGCCAGCAGCCCGCCCGGGACAGACTACAATGAGCAGTTCTTC. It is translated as CASSPPGTDYNEQFF.

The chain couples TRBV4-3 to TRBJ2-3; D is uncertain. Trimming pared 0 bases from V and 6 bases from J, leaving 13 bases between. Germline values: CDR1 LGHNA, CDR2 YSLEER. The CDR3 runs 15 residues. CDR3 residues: CASSQDKVQGDTQYF. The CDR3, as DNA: TGCGCCAGCAGCCAAGACAAGGTGCAAGGGGATACGCAGTATTTT.

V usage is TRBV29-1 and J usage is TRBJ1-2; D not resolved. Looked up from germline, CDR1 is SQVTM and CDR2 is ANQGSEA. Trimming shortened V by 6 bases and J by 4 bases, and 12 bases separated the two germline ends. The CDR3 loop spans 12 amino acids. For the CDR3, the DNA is TGCAGCGTCCTATCGGAATCCTATGGCTACACCTTC. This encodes CSVLSESYGYTF.

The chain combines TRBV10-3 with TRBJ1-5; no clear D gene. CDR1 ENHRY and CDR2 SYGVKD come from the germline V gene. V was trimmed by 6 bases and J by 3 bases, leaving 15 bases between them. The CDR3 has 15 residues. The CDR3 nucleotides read TGTGCCATCAGGGAAGGACGGGAGAACAATCAGCCCCAGCATTTT. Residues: CAIREGRENNQPQHF.

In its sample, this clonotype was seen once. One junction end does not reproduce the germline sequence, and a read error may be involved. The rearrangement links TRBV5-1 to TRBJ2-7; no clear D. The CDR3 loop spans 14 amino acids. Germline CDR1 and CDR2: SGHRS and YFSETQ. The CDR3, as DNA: TGCGCCAGCGGCTTCAGGCTTAGCTCCTACGAGCAGTACTTC. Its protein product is CASGFRLSSYEQYF.

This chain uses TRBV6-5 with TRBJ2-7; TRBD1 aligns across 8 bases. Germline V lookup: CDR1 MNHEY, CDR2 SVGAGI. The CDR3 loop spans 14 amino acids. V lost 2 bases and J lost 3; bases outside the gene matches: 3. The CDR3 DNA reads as TGTGCCAGCAGTTACACAGGGGGTATCTACGAGCAGTACTTC. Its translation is CASSYTGGIYEQYF.

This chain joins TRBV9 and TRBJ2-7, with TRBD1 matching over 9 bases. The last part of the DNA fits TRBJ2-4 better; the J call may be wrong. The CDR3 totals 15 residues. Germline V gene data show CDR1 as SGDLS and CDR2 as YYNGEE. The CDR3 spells CASSAGQGMGNIQYF. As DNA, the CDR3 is TGTGCCAGCAGCGCCGGACAGGGGATGGGAAACATTCAGTACTTC.

CDR3 sequence reads: CASSIQTSGAKETQYF. The CDR3 DNA follows: TGTGCCAGCAGTATTCAGACTAGCGGGGCGAAAGAGACCCAGTACTTC. This rearrangement joins TRBV6-1 to TRBJ2-5; 11 bases agree with TRBD2. CDR1 MNHNS and CDR2 SASEGT come from the germline V gene. V was pared by 5 bases and J by 3 bases, with 8 bases of the junction left unmatched. This CDR3 is built from 16 residues.

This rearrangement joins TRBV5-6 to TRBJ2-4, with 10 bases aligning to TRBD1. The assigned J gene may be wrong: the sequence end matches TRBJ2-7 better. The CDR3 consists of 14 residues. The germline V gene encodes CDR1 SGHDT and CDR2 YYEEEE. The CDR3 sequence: CASSLGGTGVEQYF. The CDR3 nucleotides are TGTGCCAGCAGCTTGGGGGGGACAGGGGTCGAGCAGTACTTC.

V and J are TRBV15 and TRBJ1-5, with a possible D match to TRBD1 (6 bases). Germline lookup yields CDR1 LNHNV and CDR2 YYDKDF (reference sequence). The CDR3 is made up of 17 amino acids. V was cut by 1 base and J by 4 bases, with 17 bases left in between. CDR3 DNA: TGTGCCACCAGCAGAGGTCCAGGGGCCTCCCCTAATCAGCCCCAGCATTTT. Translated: CATSRGPGASPNQPQHF. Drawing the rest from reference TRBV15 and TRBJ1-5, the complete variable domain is DAMVIQNPRYQVTQFGKPVTLSCSQTLNHNVMYWYQQKSSQAPKLLFHYYDKDFNNEADTPDNFQSRRPNTSFCFLDIRSPGLGDTAMYLCATSRGPGASPNQPQHFGDGTRLSIL.

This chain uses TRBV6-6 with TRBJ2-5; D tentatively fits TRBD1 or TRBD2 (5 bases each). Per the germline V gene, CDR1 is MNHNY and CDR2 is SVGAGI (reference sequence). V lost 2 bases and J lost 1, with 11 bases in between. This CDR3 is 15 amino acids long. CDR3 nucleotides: TGTGCCAGCAGTTACGAGGGGCCACTCCAAGAGACCCAGTACTTC. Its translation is CASSYEGPLQETQYF.

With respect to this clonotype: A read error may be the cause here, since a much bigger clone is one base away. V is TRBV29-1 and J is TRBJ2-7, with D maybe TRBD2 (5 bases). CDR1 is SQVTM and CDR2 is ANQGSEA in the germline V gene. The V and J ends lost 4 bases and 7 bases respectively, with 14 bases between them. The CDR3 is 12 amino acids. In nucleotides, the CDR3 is TGCAGCGTTGTAAGAGCCCGGGATGAGCAGTACTTC. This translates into CSVVRARDEQYF.

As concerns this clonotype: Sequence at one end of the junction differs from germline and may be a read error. In DNA, the CDR3 is TGTGCCAGCGGGCTTCGACAGAACACTGAGGCTTTCTTT. It encodes CASGLRQNTEAFF. The chain couples TRBV12-3 or TRBV12-4 to TRBJ1-1; possibly TRBD1 for D (5 bases). This CDR3 is built from 13 residues.

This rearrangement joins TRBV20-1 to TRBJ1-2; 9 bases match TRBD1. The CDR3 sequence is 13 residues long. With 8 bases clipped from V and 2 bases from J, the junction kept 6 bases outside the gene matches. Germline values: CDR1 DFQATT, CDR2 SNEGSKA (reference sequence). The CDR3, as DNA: TGCAGTCCCCGTGGGACAGGGAACTATGGCTACACCTTC. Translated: CSPRGTGNYGYTF.

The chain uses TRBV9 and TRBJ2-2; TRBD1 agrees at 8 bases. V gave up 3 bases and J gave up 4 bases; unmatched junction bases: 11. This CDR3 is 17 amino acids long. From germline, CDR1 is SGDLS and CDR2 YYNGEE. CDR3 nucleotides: TGTGCCAGCAGCGGTGGACAGGGAAGCGAGAGCACCGGGGAGCTGTTTTTT. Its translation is CASSGGQGSESTGELFF.

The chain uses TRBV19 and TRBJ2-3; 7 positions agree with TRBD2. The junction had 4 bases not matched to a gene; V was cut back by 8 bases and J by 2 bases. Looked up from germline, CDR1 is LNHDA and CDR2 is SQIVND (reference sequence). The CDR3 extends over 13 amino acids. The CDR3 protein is CASRGLNTDTQYF. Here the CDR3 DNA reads TGTGCCAGTCGGGGACTAAACACAGATACGCAGTATTTT.

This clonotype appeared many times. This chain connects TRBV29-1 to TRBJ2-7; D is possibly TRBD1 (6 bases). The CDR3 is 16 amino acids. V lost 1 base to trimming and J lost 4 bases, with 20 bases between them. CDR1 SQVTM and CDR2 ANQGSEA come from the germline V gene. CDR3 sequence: CSVEGGRTGTPYEQYF. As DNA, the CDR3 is TGCAGCGTTGAAGGAGGGCGTACAGGGACCCCTTACGAGCAGTACTTC.

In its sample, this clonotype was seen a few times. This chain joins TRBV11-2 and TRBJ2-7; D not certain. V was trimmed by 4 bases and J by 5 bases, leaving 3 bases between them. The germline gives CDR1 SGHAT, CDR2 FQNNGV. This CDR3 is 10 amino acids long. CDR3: CASSSDEQYF. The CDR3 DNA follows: TGTGCCAGCAGCTCAGACGAGCAGTACTTC.

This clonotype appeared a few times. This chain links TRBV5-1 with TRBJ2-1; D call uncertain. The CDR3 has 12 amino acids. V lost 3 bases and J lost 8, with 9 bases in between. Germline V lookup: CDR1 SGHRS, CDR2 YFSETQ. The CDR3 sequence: CASSSTTDEQFF. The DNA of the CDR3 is TGCGCCAGCAGCTCAACCACGGATGAGCAGTTCTTC.

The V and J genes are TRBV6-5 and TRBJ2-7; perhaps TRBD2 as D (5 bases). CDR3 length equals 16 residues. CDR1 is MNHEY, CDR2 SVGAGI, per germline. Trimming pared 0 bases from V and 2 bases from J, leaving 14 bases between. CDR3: CASSYSLGLTTYEQYF. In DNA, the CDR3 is TGTGCCAGCAGTTACTCTCTCGGTCTGACTACCTACGAGCAGTACTTC.

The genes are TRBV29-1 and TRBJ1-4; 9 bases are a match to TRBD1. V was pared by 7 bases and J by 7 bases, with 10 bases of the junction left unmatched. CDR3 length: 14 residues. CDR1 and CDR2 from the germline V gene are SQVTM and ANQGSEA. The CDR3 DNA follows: TGCAGCGCCCTCGGGGACAGGGAACTTGAAAAACTGTTTTTT. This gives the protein CSALGDRELEKLFF.

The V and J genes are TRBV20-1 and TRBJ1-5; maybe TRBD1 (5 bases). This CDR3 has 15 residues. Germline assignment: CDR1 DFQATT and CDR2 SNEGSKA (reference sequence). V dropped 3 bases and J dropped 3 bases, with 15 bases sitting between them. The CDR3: CSAREGTVNNQPQHF. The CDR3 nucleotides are TGCAGTGCTAGGGAGGGGACCGTAAACAATCAGCCCCAGCATTTT.

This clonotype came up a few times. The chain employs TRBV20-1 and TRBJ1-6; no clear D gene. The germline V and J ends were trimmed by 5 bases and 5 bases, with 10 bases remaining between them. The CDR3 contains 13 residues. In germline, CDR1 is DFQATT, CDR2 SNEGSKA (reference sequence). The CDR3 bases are TGCAGTGCTTCCCCCGGGGATAATTCACCCCTCCACTTT. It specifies CSASPGDNSPLHF.

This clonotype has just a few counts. The CDR3 spells CASSKVGNEQFF. The CDR3 nucleotides are TGTGCCAGCAGTAAGGTGGGGAATGAGCAGTTCTTC. The chain is built from TRBV6-6 and TRBJ2-1; the D is unclear. V was pared by 5 bases and J by 7 bases, with 9 bases between. Germline V gene lookup returns CDR1 MNHNY and CDR2 SVGAGI (reference sequence). The CDR3 runs to 12 residues.